These 28 T cell receptor beta chains share one sample of origin, sequenced in a study of blood T cell repertoires in COVID-19. Assay: immunoSEQ multiplex PCR; the TCRdb copy retains only in-frame clones and omits some. Among about 240,000 clones, around 85% were seen once, and the ten largest hold about 3.3%. The source material was PBMCs or T cells enriched from blood (not recorded which). These receptors all come from a woman aged 40 to 50 with acute COVID-19.

This clone was found once. CDR3 sequence (DNA): TGTGCCCCCCATACGGTTGACAGGGACGATGAGCAGTTCTTC. Translating it yields CAPHTVDRDDEQFF. V usage is TRBV10-3 and J usage is TRBJ2-1; TRBD1 agrees at 7 bases. Germline V gene sequence: CDR1 ENHRY, CDR2 SYGVKD. The length of the CDR3 is 14 residues. Losses at the gene ends were 11 bases for V and 8 bases for J; bases not matched to a gene: 15.

The chain joins TRBV19 to TRBJ1-2, with TRBD1 as a possible D gene (6 bases). V gave up 7 bases and J gave up 7 bases, with 13 bases separating them. The CDR3 totals 12 residues. Germline CDR1 LNHDA, CDR2 SQIVND (reference sequence). The CDR3, as DNA: TGTGCCAGTACTAGGTCAGGGGTTGGCTACACCTTC. Translating gives CASTRSGVGYTF. Based on the CDR3 plus reference TRBV19 and TRBJ1-2, the full variable domain is DGGITQSPKYLFRKEGQNVTLSCEQNLNHDAMYWYRQDPGQGLRLIYYSQIVNDFQKGDIAEGYSVSREKKESFPLTVTSAQKNPTAFYLCASTRSGVGYTFGSGTRLTVV.

This chain links TRBV5-1 with TRBJ1-5; D not certain. Trimming left V 0 bases short and J 7 bases short, with 11 bases between. This CDR3 has 14 amino acids. The germline gives CDR1 SGHRS, CDR2 YFSETQ. The DNA for the CDR3 is TGCGCCAGCAGCTTGGAACGGGGTGGCCAGCCCCAGCATTTT. Protein product: CASSLERGGQPQHF.

The V call is TRBV7-6, the J call TRBJ1-4; 7 bases agree with TRBD1. The ends lost 4 bases at V and 1 base at J; junction bases unmatched: 9. The germline V gene encodes CDR1 SGHVS and CDR2 FNYEAQ. The CDR3 length is 17 residues. The CDR3 spells CASSSQKGAGTNEKLFF. CDR3 in DNA: TGTGCCAGCAGCTCACAGAAGGGGGCAGGAACTAATGAAAAACTGTTTTTT.

A few counts support this clone. V is TRBV7-8 and J is TRBJ2-7, with D perhaps matching TRBD2 (5 bases). Germline V lookup: CDR1 SGHVS, CDR2 FQNEAQ. The CDR3 covers 14 residues. Trimming pared 1 base from V and 0 bases from J, leaving 7 bases between. CDR3 protein: CASSLGTASYEQYF. The CDR3, as DNA: TGTGCCAGCAGCTTAGGGACTGCCTCCTACGAGCAGTACTTC.

This clone has a single count. J is TRBJ2-7 and V is TRBV29-1, with 7 positions matching TRBD1. With V trimmed by 7 bases and J by 0 bases, 6 bases remained unmatched. CDR1 and CDR2 (germline): SQVTM, ANQGSEA. This CDR3 spans 13 amino acids. CDR3 nucleotide sequence: TGCAGCGCCGTGGGGACAGACTCCTACGAGCAGTACTTC. This encodes CSAVGTDSYEQYF.

The rearrangement joins TRBV10-3 to TRBJ2-1; 7 bases are shared with TRBD2. The CDR3 spans 18 residues. Looked up from germline, CDR1 is ENHRY and CDR2 is SYGVKD. V dropped 0 bases and J dropped 1; count of bases not matched to a gene: 9. The CDR3 protein is CAISESTLAGASYNEQFF. The CDR3, as DNA: TGTGCCATCAGTGAGTCGACTCTGGCGGGAGCTTCCTACAATGAGCAGTTCTTC.

This clone was detected a few times. The V and J genes are TRBV27 and TRBJ1-1; maybe TRBD1 (6 bases). Germline V gene data show CDR1 as MNHEY and CDR2 as SMNVEV (reference sequence). The CDR3 is made up of 13 amino acids. V was shortened by 2 bases and J by 4 bases, with 8 bases between the two germline ends. The CDR3 sequence: CASSLEGGTEAFF. In DNA form, the CDR3 reads TGTGCCAGCAGTTTAGAAGGGGGCACTGAAGCTTTCTTT.

This chain joins TRBV6-5 and TRBJ2-2, with TRBD1 identical over 10 bases. V shed 6 bases and J 2 bases; nucleotides not matched to a gene: 3. Germline loops: CDR1 MNHEY, CDR2 SVGAGI. The CDR3 is 15 residues long. For the CDR3, the DNA is TGTGCCAGCAGATGGGACAGGGGAAACACCGGGGAGCTGTTTTTT. As protein: CASRWDRGNTGELFF.

This clone was seen only a few times. The gene calls are TRBV19 and TRBJ2-2, with a weak D call TRBD2 (5 bases). CDR1 is LNHDA, CDR2 SQIVND, per germline (reference sequence). V was clipped by 2 bases and J by 4 bases, with 14 bases between them. The CDR3 spans 16 residues. The CDR3: CASSIRERTGTGELFF. In DNA, the CDR3 is TGTGCCAGTAGTATAAGGGAGCGGACGGGCACCGGGGAGCTGTTTTTT.

The V gene is TRBV12-2, the J gene TRBJ2-7; TRBD2, the table's D call, was not compared with the DNA. TRBV12-2 is assigned pseudogene status. The CDR3 is 14 amino acids. CDR3 bases: TGTGCAAGTCGCTTAGGGTGGCGGGCCTACGAGCAGTACTTC. This codes for CASRLGWRAYEQYF.

The V gene is TRBV11-1, the J gene TRBJ2-7; D possibly corresponds to TRBD1 (6 bases). Trimming stripped 4 bases from V and 2 bases from J, with 12 bases between. Germline lookup yields CDR1 SGHAT and CDR2 FQDESV (reference sequence). The CDR3 length is 14 residues. CDR3 protein: CASSSDRLPYEQYF. The CDR3 region has the DNA TGTGCCAGCAGCTCAGACAGGTTACCCTACGAGCAGTACTTC.

The V gene is TRBV29-1, the J gene TRBJ2-1, with TRBD2 identical over 9 bases. This CDR3 spans 14 amino acids. CDR1 is SQVTM and CDR2 is ANQGSEA in the germline V gene. V shed 6 bases and J 4 bases; nucleotides not matched to a gene: 7. The CDR3 coding sequence is TGCAGCGTATCCGGTCTAGCGGGATACAATGAGCAGTTCTTC. Translation gives CSVSGLAGYNEQFF.

V is TRBV7-9 and J is TRBJ2-7, with 8 bases fitting TRBD1. Trimming took 2 bases from V and 4 from J; bases not matched to a gene: 7. Germline V CDR1 and CDR2: SEHNR, FQNEAQ (reference sequence). The CDR3 length is 15 residues. The CDR3, as DNA: TGTGCCAGCAGCTTACGGGGACAGGCCCCGTACGAGCAGTACTTC. Translated, it gives CASSLRGQAPYEQYF. The variable domain in full, completed from reference TRBV7-9 and TRBJ2-7, reads DTGVSQNPRHKITKRGQNVTFRCDPISEHNRLYWYRQTLGQGPEFLTYFQNEAQLEKSRLLSDRFSAERPKGSFSTLEIQRTEQGDSAMYLCASSLRGQAPYEQYFGPGTRLTVT.

V is TRBV5-4 and J is TRBJ1-6, with 7 positions matching TRBD1. There are 16 residues in the CDR3. Germline V gene sequence: CDR1 SGHNT, CDR2 YYREEE (reference sequence). V was pared by 0 bases and J by 7 bases, with 7 bases of the junction left unmatched. CDR3 region: CASSLEPGTANSPLHF. Written as DNA, the CDR3 is TGTGCCAGCAGCTTGGAACCCGGGACAGCCAATTCACCCCTCCACTTT.

The chain joins TRBV19 to TRBJ1-5; D is ambiguous. V gave up 4 bases and J gave up 0 bases, with 7 bases separating them. Germline CDR1 is LNHDA and CDR2 is SQIVND (reference sequence). The CDR3 is 14 amino acids. CDR3 residues: CASSRASSNQPQHF. The CDR3 DNA is TGTGCCAGTAGTAGAGCGAGTAGCAATCAGCCCCAGCATTTT.

The J gene is TRBJ2-5, the V gene TRBV14; 8 positions agree with TRBD2. The CDR3 contains 13 residues. Germline CDR1 is SGHDN and CDR2 is FVKESK. V dropped 5 bases and J dropped 5; count of bases not matched to a gene: 4. This CDR3 is CASSRGLVETQYF. CDR3 coding DNA: TGTGCCAGCAGCAGGGGACTAGTGGAGACCCAGTACTTC.

The rearrangement uses TRBV9 and TRBJ2-2; 8 bases agree with TRBD2. Germline CDR1 reads SGDLS; CDR2 reads YYNGEE. The V and J ends lost 0 bases and 4 bases, in that order; junction bases with no gene match: 2. CDR3 size: 15 residues. The DNA of the CDR3 is TGTGCCAGCAGCGTAGATCTAGCGGGCACCGGGGAGCTGTTTTTT. This codes for CASSVDLAGTGELFF.

This clone was detected only a few times. The chain couples TRBV19 to TRBJ1-2; D remains unclear. Trimming pared 3 bases from V and 7 bases from J, leaving 9 bases between. Germline lookup yields CDR1 LNHDA and CDR2 SQIVND (reference sequence). The CDR3 length is 12 residues. The DNA of the CDR3 is TGTGCCAGTAGTATTTTTTCGGGTGGCTACACCTTC. It encodes CASSIFSGGYTF.

The V gene is TRBV4-2, the J gene TRBJ2-1, with 11 positions matching TRBD2. V trimming: 1 base; J trimming: 7 bases; junction bases outside the gene matches: 12. This CDR3 region has 18 residues. CDR1 is LGHNA, CDR2 YNFKEQ, per germline. CDR3 in amino acids: CASSQGGGSGRAANEQFF. In nucleotides, the CDR3 is TGTGCCAGCAGCCAAGGTGGGGGTAGCGGGAGGGCCGCGAATGAGCAGTTCTTC.

This clone was detected only once. V and J are TRBV5-1 and TRBJ2-1, with TRBD2 identical over 10 bases. The V gene's germline CDR1 is SGHRS and CDR2 YFSETQ. V was clipped by 4 bases and J by 5 bases; unmatched bases: 3. This CDR3 region has 14 residues. The CDR3 here is CASSLTSGHNEQFF. CDR3 coding DNA: TGCGCCAGCAGCCTGACTAGCGGGCACAATGAGCAGTTCTTC.

V is TRBV19 and J is TRBJ1-1, with a possible D match to TRBD1 (5 bases). Trimming took 5 bases from V and 1 from J, leaving 11 bases between them. The length of the CDR3 is 14 residues. CDR1 LNHDA and CDR2 SQIVND come from the germline V gene (reference sequence). This chain's CDR3 is CASSDRGGNTEAFF. CDR3 coding DNA: TGTGCCAGTAGTGACCGGGGGGGGAACACTGAAGCTTTCTTT.

This chain uses TRBV13 with TRBJ2-7, with D hard to call. This CDR3 is 13 amino acids long. The V gene's germline CDR1 is PRHDT and CDR2 FYEKMQ (reference sequence). The ends were cut back, 1 base at V and 9 bases at J, with 13 bases in the middle. The CDR3 spells CASSLVGDSGQYF. Here the CDR3 DNA reads TGTGCCAGCAGCTTAGTTGGAGATTCCGGGCAGTACTTC.

The chain joins TRBV7-6 to TRBJ2-3; D remains unclear. The CDR3 has 12 residues. The germline CDR1 and CDR2 sequences are SGHVS and FNYEAQ. The germline V and J ends were trimmed by 4 bases and 1 base, with 3 bases remaining between them. DNA for the CDR3: TGTGCCAGCAGCTCTCGCACAGATACGCAGTATTTT. Translated: CASSSRTDTQYF. Full variable domain (outside the CDR3, taken from reference TRBV7-6 and TRBJ2-3): GAGVSQSPRYKVTKRGQDVALRCDPISGHVSLYWYRQALGQGPEFLTYFNYEAQQDKSGLPNDRFSAERPEGSISTLTIQRTEQRDSAMYRCASSSRTDTQYFGPGTRLTVL.

The genes are TRBV18 and TRBJ2-1, with a tentative D call TRBD2 (6 bases). The germline CDR1 and CDR2 sequences are KGHSH and LQKENI. This CDR3 has 17 residues. V was clipped by 2 bases and J by 6 bases, with 20 bases between them. The CDR3 loop is CASSPFWTKRVVNEQFF. In DNA, the CDR3 is TGTGCCAGCTCACCATTCTGGACTAAGCGGGTTGTCAATGAGCAGTTCTTC.

This chain connects TRBV11-2 to TRBJ2-3; 12 nucleotides match TRBD2. Germline CDR1 SGHAT, CDR2 FQNNGV. The CDR3 runs 14 residues. V lost 6 bases, J lost 6 bases, and 4 bases stayed unmatched. DNA for the CDR3: TGTGCCAGCAGTCTAGCGGGAGGGCTCGATACGCAGTATTTT. It codes for CASSLAGGLDTQYF.

This clone was found once. J is TRBJ1-3 and V is TRBV10-2; D unresolved. Trimming stripped 6 bases from V and 2 bases from J, with 14 bases between. Germline CDR1 and CDR2: WSHSY and SAAADI. CDR3 size: 15 residues. CDR3 region: CASRPTGETGNTIYF. The DNA of the CDR3 is TGCGCCAGCAGACCGACCGGGGAAACTGGAAACACCATATATTTT.

CDR3 loop: CASSWGTGVLFYNEQFF. For the CDR3, the DNA is TGTGCCAGCAGTTGGGGGACAGGGGTCCTTTTCTACAATGAGCAGTTCTTC. This sequence joins TRBV27 and TRBJ2-1, with 10 bases identical to TRBD1. The CDR3 is made up of 17 amino acids. After removal of 4 bases from V and 3 bases from J, the junction contained 9 bases not matched to a gene. CDR1 MNHEY and CDR2 SMNVEV come from the germline V gene (reference sequence).